The 5 T cell receptor beta chains below come from one sample, sequenced in a study of OX40 agonist ivuxolimab in advanced cancers. The receptor library was made with the immunoSEQ multiplex PCR assay. TCRdb stores this immuneACCESS table with in-frame sequences only. Part of the clones is absent; in the studies checked, under half of the shortfall reflects unresolved V genes, and no reason is known for the rest. Present in this sample are some 35,000 clones, approximately 80% of which were seen just once. 13% to 15% of the sample belongs to the ten largest clones. Here the sequenced sample was CD4+ or CD8+ T cells sorted from blood, taken in a trial of the OX40 agonist ivuxolimab. Source of these receptors: an adult with an advanced solid tumor such as melanoma, head and neck, liver or kidney cancer.

The chain combines TRBV29-1 with TRBJ2-6, with D perhaps assigned TRBD1 or TRBD2 (5 bases each). Germline V lookup: CDR1 SQVTM, CDR2 ANQGSEA. CDR3 length: 14 amino acids. V lost 4 bases to trimming and J lost 11 bases, with 18 bases between them. The chain's CDR3 is CSVAVPPRGDVLTF. CDR3 bases: TGCAGCGTTGCCGTCCCCCCGAGAGGGGACGTCCTGACTTTC.

Written as DNA, the CDR3 is TGTGCCAGCAGCTCCGGACTAGGCAATGAGCAGTTCTTC. This codes for CASSSGLGNEQFF. V gene TRBV7-3 combines with J gene TRBJ2-1; 7 bases line up with TRBD2. The CDR3 totals 13 residues. Trimming at V came to 4 bases and at J to 6 bases, leaving 3 bases not matched to a gene. Germline CDR1 SGHTA, CDR2 FQGTGA.

This chain uses TRBV14 with TRBJ2-5; unclear D gene. V lost 1 base and J lost 5, with 14 bases in between. Germline values: CDR1 SGHDN, CDR2 FVKESK. The CDR3 contains 15 residues. The CDR3 sequence: CASSQGLGRTETQYF. The DNA for the CDR3 is TGTGCCAGCAGCCAAGGTTTGGGAAGAACCGAGACCCAGTACTTC. The full variable domain, with the rest looked up from reference TRBV14 and TRBJ2-5, is EAGVTQFPSHSVIEKGQTVTLRCDPISGHDNLYWYRRVMGKEIKFLLHFVKESKQDESGMPNNRFLAERTGGTYSTLKVQPAELEDSGVYFCASSQGLGRTETQYFGPGTRLLVL.

The V and J genes are TRBV9 and TRBJ2-1; D is undetermined. Looked up from germline, CDR1 is SGDLS and CDR2 is YYNGEE. Trimming pared 2 bases from V and 5 bases from J, leaving 2 bases between. The CDR3 is 11 amino acids. DNA for the CDR3: TGTGCCAGCAGCGTTCACAATGAGCAGTTCTTC. Residues: CASSVHNEQFF.

The chain employs TRBV12-2 and TRBJ2-7; TRBD1 reflects the table's D call only, with no check against the DNA. TRBV12-2 represents a pseudogene. This CDR3 is built from 15 residues. The CDR3 bases are TGTGCCAGCAGCTTAGCACCAGGACAAAACTACGAGCAGTACTTC. Its protein is CASSLAPGQNYEQYF.